The 30 T cell receptor beta chains below come from one sample, sequenced in a study of T cells in narcolepsy. The assay was immunoSEQ multiplex PCR, and TCRdb's table has in-frame clones only and misses some. The sample lists some 30,000 clones, about four fifths occurring once. The sequenced sample consisted of CD45RA- memory CD4+ T cells from PBMCs. Source of these receptors: a human donor with narcolepsy.

This clone occurred once. V gene TRBV28 combines with J gene TRBJ2-1; no definite D call. This CDR3 has 13 residues. From germline, CDR1 is MDHEN and CDR2 SYDVKM. Trimming removed 2 bases at V and 9 bases at J, with 11 bases between. CDR3 protein: CASSLPKKREQFF. The CDR3 nucleotides read TGTGCCAGCAGTTTACCCAAGAAACGTGAGCAGTTCTTC.

The chain recombines TRBV2 with TRBJ1-2, with unresolved D. CDR3 length: 12 amino acids. The germline gives CDR1 SNHLY, CDR2 FYNNEI. Trimming removed 6 bases from V and 7 bases from J, with 12 bases in between. CDR3 DNA: TGTGCCAGCAGGGGTCAGATTCCTGGCTACACCTTC. Translating gives CASRGQIPGYTF. The full variable domain, with the rest looked up from reference TRBV2 and TRBJ1-2, is EPEVTQTPSHQVTQMGQEVILRCVPISNHLYFYWYRQILGQKVEFLVSFYNNEISEKSEIFDDQFSVERPDGSNFTLKIRSTKLEDSAMYFCASRGQIPGYTFGSGTRLTVV.

The V call is TRBV27, the J call TRBJ1-1; D unresolved. Trimming removed 1 base from V and 3 bases from J, with 21 bases in between. The length of the CDR3 is 18 residues. Germline CDR1 reads MNHEY; CDR2 reads SMNVEV (reference sequence). The CDR3 bases are TGTGCCAGCAGTTTATTGAGCCCAGAACGGTGGGGTGACACTGAAGCTTTCTTT. Its translation is CASSLLSPERWGDTEAFF.

In its sample, this clone was seen a few times. The chain couples TRBV6-1 to TRBJ1-6, with D hard to call. CDR1 MNHNS and CDR2 SASEGT come from the germline V gene. This CDR3 contains 10 residues. CDR3 sequence (DNA): TGTGCAGAGAACAATTCACCCCTCCACTTT. It encodes CAENNSPLHF.

The V call is TRBV30, the J call TRBJ1-4; TRBD1 aligns across 7 bases. With 1 base clipped from V and 13 bases from J, the junction kept 6 bases outside the gene matches. Germline V gene lookup returns CDR1 GTSNPN and CDR2 SVGIG (reference sequence). This CDR3 has 12 residues. The CDR3 is CAWSADRNPLFF. CDR3 bases: TGTGCCTGGAGTGCGGACAGGAACCCACTGTTTTTT.

The rearrangement links TRBV19 to TRBJ2-7; a weak D match, TRBD2 (6 bases). The CDR3 totals 14 residues. Germline V gene lookup returns CDR1 LNHDA and CDR2 SQIVND (reference sequence). The V gene lost 6 bases and the J gene lost 4 bases, with 16 bases spanning the gap. CDR3 residues: CASRTGTGDYEQYF. Written as DNA, the CDR3 is TGTGCCAGTAGAACCGGGACTGGAGATTACGAGCAGTACTTC. Filled out from reference TRBV19 and TRBJ2-7, the complete variable domain reads DGGITQSPKYLFRKEGQNVTLSCEQNLNHDAMYWYRQDPGQGLRLIYYSQIVNDFQKGDIAEGYSVSREKKESFPLTVTSAQKNPTAFYLCASRTGTGDYEQYFGPGTRLTVT.

The chain links TRBV7-2 to TRBJ2-2, with a tentative D call TRBD2 (5 bases). Germline V gene lookup returns CDR1 SGHTA and CDR2 FQGNSA. The CDR3 sequence is 14 residues long. Trimming removed 5 bases at V and 2 bases at J, with 9 bases between. The CDR3 coding sequence is TGTGCCAGCAGCATGACGGGAAACACCGGGGAGCTGTTTTTT. Translating it yields CASSMTGNTGELFF.

This clone was counted once. V gene TRBV5-6 combines with J gene TRBJ1-2; D is perhaps TRBD1 (6 bases). The CDR3 has 13 residues. Germline CDR1 reads SGHDT; CDR2 reads YYEEEE. The V end was cut by 2 bases, the J end by 8 bases, with 13 bases between. The CDR3 here is CASSLTGGSGYTF. The CDR3 coding sequence is TGTGCCAGCAGCTTAACCGGGGGCTCCGGCTACACCTTC.

This chain uses TRBV11-1 with TRBJ2-3, with TRBD2 matching 9 bases. Losses at the gene ends were 2 bases for V and 2 bases for J; bases not matched to a gene: 8. The CDR3 extends over 17 amino acids. Germline values: CDR1 SGHAT, CDR2 FQDESV (reference sequence). The CDR3 is CASSLLPSGAATDTQYF. The CDR3 nucleotides are TGTGCCAGCAGCTTATTACCTAGCGGGGCGGCCACAGATACGCAGTATTTT.

The V call is TRBV28, the J call TRBJ1-5; TRBD1 is a possible D gene (6 bases). The ends were cut back, 6 bases at V and 0 bases at J, with 12 bases in the middle. The CDR3 consists of 15 residues. Germline V lookup: CDR1 MDHEN, CDR2 SYDVKM. The CDR3 DNA reads as TGTGCCAGCAGCAACCAGGGGAATAGCAATCAGCCCCAGCATTTT. As protein: CASSNQGNSNQPQHF.

V usage is TRBV5-6 and J usage is TRBJ2-3; 8 bases map to TRBD2. Per the germline V gene, CDR1 is SGHDT and CDR2 is YYEEEE. The CDR3 length is 18 residues. Germline trimming cut 0 bases from V and 1 base from J; bases unmatched to any gene: 10. Written as DNA, the CDR3 is TGTGCCAGCAGCTTGGCTAGGACTAGCCGCTACCGCACAGATACGCAGTATTTT. Its translation: CASSLARTSRYRTDTQYF.

The gene calls are TRBV6-1 and TRBJ1-2; D uncertain. CDR1 is MNHNS and CDR2 is SASEGT in the germline V gene. Trimming pared 0 bases from V and 4 bases from J, leaving 9 bases between. The CDR3 contains 14 residues. The CDR3 loop reads CASSEAGRVYGYTF. In DNA, the CDR3 is TGTGCCAGCAGTGAAGCGGGAAGGGTCTATGGCTACACCTTC.

The chain carries TRBV7-3 and TRBJ1-5; the D gene is possibly TRBD1 (5 bases). The germline V gene encodes CDR1 SGHTA and CDR2 FQGTGA. The CDR3 runs to 13 residues. V was cut by 4 bases and J by 4 bases, with 8 bases left in between. DNA for the CDR3: TGTGCCAGCAGCTCGGACACTAATCAGCCCCAGCATTTT. This gives the protein CASSSDTNQPQHF. Filled out from reference TRBV7-3 and TRBJ1-5, the complete variable domain reads GAGVSQTPSNKVTEKGKYVELRCDPISGHTALYWYRQSLGQGPEFLIYFQGTGAADDSGLPNDRFFAVRPEGSVSTLKIQRTERGDSAVYLCASSSDTNQPQHFGDGTRLSIL.

This chain joins TRBV6-1 and TRBJ1-5, with a possible D match to TRBD1 (5 bases). The CDR3 consists of 14 residues. Trimming pared 1 base from V and 8 bases from J, leaving 12 bases between. Germline CDR1 is MNHNS and CDR2 is SASEGT. The CDR3: CASSEGVGAKPQHF. In DNA, the CDR3 is TGTGCCAGCAGTGAAGGAGTAGGGGCTAAGCCCCAGCATTTT.

The CDR3 reads CASRELDGYTF. DNA of the CDR3: TGTGCCAGCAGGGAATTGGATGGCTACACCTTC. The V and J genes are TRBV6-1 and TRBJ1-2; D not certain. The V and J ends lost 6 bases and 6 bases respectively, with 8 bases between them. Germline V CDR1 and CDR2: MNHNS, SASEGT. This CDR3 is built from 11 residues.

This sequence joins TRBV5-1 and TRBJ2-7; 7 nucleotides line up with TRBD2. The CDR3 extends over 15 amino acids. Germline V gene sequence: CDR1 SGHRS, CDR2 YFSETQ. Unmatched junction bases numbered 9, after V lost 0 bases and J lost 6 bases. The CDR3 region is CASSLGGGSPAEQYF. The CDR3 nucleotides read TGCGCCAGCAGCTTGGGGGGGGGATCCCCAGCCGAGCAGTACTTC.

The CDR3 bases are TGTGCCAGCAGAGGGGCCGGGGGCGGTGATCAGCCCCAGCATTTT. Encoded protein: CASRGAGGGDQPQHF. This chain connects TRBV28 to TRBJ1-5, with D perhaps matching TRBD1 (6 bases). Between the trimmed V and J ends, which lost 6 bases and 5 bases, there was a span of 17 bases. This CDR3 has 15 amino acids. CDR1 is MDHEN and CDR2 is SYDVKM in the germline V gene. Full variable domain (outside the CDR3, taken from reference TRBV28 and TRBJ1-5): DVKVTQSSRYLVKRTGEKVFLECVQDMDHENMFWYRQDPGLGLRLIYFSYDVKMKEKGDIPEGYSVSREKKERFSLILESASTNQTSMYLCASRGAGGGDQPQHFGDGTRLSIL.

The genes are TRBV28 and TRBJ1-6; no reliable D call. The ends were cut back, 5 bases at V and 7 bases at J, with 12 bases in the middle. Germline V gene data show CDR1 as MDHEN and CDR2 as SYDVKM. There are 14 residues in the CDR3. CDR3 coding DNA: TGTGCCAGCAGTCCTTCCCTTGGCAATTCACCCCTCCACTTT. Amino acid sequence: CASSPSLGNSPLHF.

This clone was seen only a few times. The chain combines TRBV5-4 with TRBJ1-2; 7 nucleotides line up with TRBD1. CDR1 is SGHNT, CDR2 YYREEE, per germline (reference sequence). Trimming removed 1 base from V and 8 bases from J; junction bases left unmatched: 17. This CDR3 has 17 amino acids. CDR3 coding DNA: TGTGCCAGCAGCTTGTGGGGTGTTGACAGGGCTAGTGGGGGCTACACCTTC. It is translated as CASSLWGVDRASGGYTF.

This chain links TRBV10-2 with TRBJ2-1; 8 positions agree with TRBD1. The V gene end was trimmed by 6 bases and the J gene end by 7 bases; junction bases not matched to a gene: 8. This CDR3 comprises 14 residues. Germline values: CDR1 WSHSY, CDR2 SAAADI. CDR3 amino acids: CASSWTGLENEQFF. In DNA form, the CDR3 reads TGCGCCAGCAGCTGGACAGGGTTGGAAAATGAGCAGTTCTTC.

The gene calls are TRBV14 and TRBJ2-2; TRBD1 might be the D (5 bases). This CDR3 spans 17 amino acids. CDR1 is SGHDN and CDR2 is FVKESK in the germline V gene. Trimming stripped 0 bases from V and 3 bases from J, with 14 bases between. The CDR3 here is CASSQDSQGGDTGELFF. DNA for the CDR3: TGTGCCAGCAGCCAAGATAGCCAGGGTGGTGACACCGGGGAGCTGTTTTTT.

The genes are TRBV5-1 and TRBJ1-1, with a possible D match to TRBD1 (6 bases). CDR1 and CDR2 from the germline V gene are SGHRS and YFSETQ. V shed 0 bases and J shed 11 bases, with 17 bases lying between them. This CDR3 is built from 14 residues. CDR3 in amino acids: CASSLVRGPEGAFF. The CDR3 bases are TGCGCCAGCAGCTTGGTGCGGGGGCCTGAAGGGGCTTTCTTT. The whole variable domain, remainder taken from reference TRBV5-1 and TRBJ1-1, is KAGVTQTPRYLIKTRGQQVTLSCSPISGHRSVSWYQQTPGQGLQFLFEYFSETQRNKGNFPGRFSGRQFSNSRSEMNVSTLELGDSALYLCASSLVRGPEGAFFGQGTRLTVV.

The chain employs TRBV20-1 and TRBJ2-7; TRBD1 is a possible D gene (6 bases). The V and J ends lost 5 bases and 6 bases respectively, with 11 bases between them. The CDR3 contains 11 residues. The V gene's germline CDR1 is DFQATT and CDR2 SNEGSKA (reference sequence). DNA for the CDR3: TGCAGTGCTTACTCCAGGGGCGAGCAGTACTTC. Protein product: CSAYSRGEQYF.

The CDR3 DNA is TGTGCCAGCAGCTTAGCCTCCCTCCACGGGGATGAGCAGTTCTTC. Residues: CASSLASLHGDEQFF. The chain has TRBV11-2 and TRBJ2-1, with a possible D match to TRBD2 (5 bases). The germline V gene has CDR1 SGHAT and CDR2 FQNNGV. Trimming took 1 base from V and 8 from J, leaving 15 bases between them. The CDR3 runs 15 residues.

This clone was seen a single time. This sequence joins TRBV5-1 and TRBJ2-7, with TRBD1 matching over 7 bases. The CDR3 sequence is 18 residues long. The ends lost 0 bases at V and 5 bases at J; junction bases unmatched: 17. The V gene's germline CDR1 is SGHRS and CDR2 YFSETQ. CDR3 in DNA: TGCGCCAGCAGCTTGGTCGGTACGTGGCAGGGGGTAAACAACGAGCAGTACTTC. It translates to CASSLVGTWQGVNNEQYF.

The rearrangement joins TRBV30 to TRBJ1-5, with D unresolved. The germline gives CDR1 GTSNPN, CDR2 SVGIG (reference sequence). V gave up 2 bases and J gave up 0 bases, with 14 bases separating them. The CDR3 is 16 residues long. The CDR3 sequence: CAWSLPRTPSNQPQHF. In nucleotides, the CDR3 is TGTGCCTGGAGTCTCCCCAGGACGCCTAGCAATCAGCCCCAGCATTTT.

This rearrangement joins TRBV27 to TRBJ2-7; TRBD1 aligns across 11 bases. CDR1 is MNHEY, CDR2 SMNVEV, per germline (reference sequence). The CDR3 is 15 residues long. The ends lost 8 bases at V and 7 bases at J; junction bases unmatched: 13. This CDR3 reads CASAGQGAMYREQYF. Written as DNA, the CDR3 is TGTGCCAGCGCTGGACAGGGGGCCATGTACAGGGAGCAGTACTTC.

The chain couples TRBV6-1 to TRBJ2-3; D remains ambiguous. This CDR3 is built from 16 residues. Trimming shortened V by 4 bases and J by 0 bases, and 14 bases separated the two germline ends. Germline lookup yields CDR1 MNHNS and CDR2 SASEGT. DNA for the CDR3: TGTGCCAGCAGTGCCTTAGTGGAGTCAAGCACAGATACGCAGTATTTT. This gives the protein CASSALVESSTDTQYF.

The CDR3 nucleotides are TGTGCCAGCAGCCTGGGACAATCTAGCACTAATGAAAAACTGTTTTTT. Translated: CASSLGQSSTNEKLFF. V usage is TRBV5-4 and J usage is TRBJ1-4; D possibly corresponds to TRBD1 (6 bases). The V gene's germline CDR1 is SGHNT and CDR2 YYREEE (reference sequence). Trimming took off 4 bases at V and 2 bases at J, with 15 bases between the two ends. The CDR3 contains 16 residues.

This chain connects TRBV9 to TRBJ1-1; D uncertain. Trimming left V 4 bases short and J 0 bases short, with 7 bases between. The germline V gene has CDR1 SGDLS and CDR2 YYNGEE. The CDR3 runs to 13 residues. The chain's CDR3 is CASSSRMNTEAFF. The DNA for the CDR3 is TGTGCCAGCAGCTCCAGAATGAACACTGAAGCTTTCTTT.